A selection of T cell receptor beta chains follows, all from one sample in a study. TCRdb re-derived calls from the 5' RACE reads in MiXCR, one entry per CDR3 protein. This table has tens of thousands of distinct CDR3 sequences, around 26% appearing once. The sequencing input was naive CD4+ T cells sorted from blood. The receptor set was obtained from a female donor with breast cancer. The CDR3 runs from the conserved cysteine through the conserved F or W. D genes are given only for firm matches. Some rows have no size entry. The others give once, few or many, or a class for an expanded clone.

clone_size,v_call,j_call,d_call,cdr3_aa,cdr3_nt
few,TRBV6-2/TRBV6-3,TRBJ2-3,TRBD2,CASSSAGGPGTDTQYF,TGTGCCAGCAGTTCAGCGGGGGGGCCCGGCACAGATACGCAGTATTTT
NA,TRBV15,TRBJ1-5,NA,CATSGRQSNQPQHF,TGTGCCACCAGCGGAAGACAGAGCAATCAGCCCCAGCATTTT
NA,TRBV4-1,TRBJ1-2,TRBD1,CASSHPGQATYGYTF,TGCGCCAGCAGCCACCCGGGACAGGCTACTTATGGCTACACCTTC
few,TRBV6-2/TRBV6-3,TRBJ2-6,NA,CASSRGSGASVLTF,TGTGCCAGCAGCAGGGGCTCTGGGGCCAGCGTCCTGACTTTC
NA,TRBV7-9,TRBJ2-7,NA,CASSLDYGYEQYF,TGTGCCAGCAGCTTAGATTACGGCTACGAGCAGTACTTC
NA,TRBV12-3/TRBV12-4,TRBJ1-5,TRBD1,CASTGTGGNQPQHF,TGTGCCAGCACCGGGACAGGGGGTAATCAGCCCCAGCATTTT
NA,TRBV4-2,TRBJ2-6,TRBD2,CASSQVTSGGPSTPNVLTF,TGTGCCAGCAGCCAAGTAACTAGCGGGGGACCCTCCACCCCCAACGTCCTGACTTTC
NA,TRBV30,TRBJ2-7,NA,CAWSATYEQYF,TGTGCCTGGAGCGCAACCTACGAGCAGTACTTC
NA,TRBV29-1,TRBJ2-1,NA,CSAHRQVANEQFF,TGCAGCGCCCACCGACAGGTTGCCAATGAGCAGTTCTTC
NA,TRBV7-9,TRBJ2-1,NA,CASSLDLALNEQFF,TGTGCCAGCAGCTTAGATCTAGCGCTGAATGAGCAGTTCTTC
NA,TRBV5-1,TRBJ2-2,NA,CASSFGTTNTGELFF,TGCGCCAGCAGCTTTGGGACAACGAACACCGGGGAGCTGTTTTTT
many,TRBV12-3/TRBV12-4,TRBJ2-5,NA,CASRPGTSYQETQYF,TGTGCCAGCAGACCCGGGACATCGTACCAAGAGACCCAGTACTTC
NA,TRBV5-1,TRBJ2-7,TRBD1,CASSSLGTGFHEQYF,TGCGCCAGCAGCTCCCTCGGGACAGGGTTCCACGAGCAGTACTTC
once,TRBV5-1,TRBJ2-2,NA,CASSSNSANTGKLFF,TGCGCCAGCAGCTCGAACAGCGCGAACACCGGGAAGCTGTTTTTT
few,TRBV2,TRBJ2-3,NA,CASSEGLTSTDTQYF,TGTGCCAGCAGTGAGGGACTTACAAGCACAGATACGCAGTATTTT
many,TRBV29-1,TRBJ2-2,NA,CSVLARAGTGELFF,TGCAGCGTATTGGCTAGGGCGGGTACCGGGGAGCTGTTTTTT
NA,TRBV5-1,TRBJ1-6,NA,CASSDVPSSPLHF,TGCGCCAGCAGCGACGTGCCATCTTCACCCCTCCACTTT
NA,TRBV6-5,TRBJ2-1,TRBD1,CASSNWTGVHNEQFF,TGTGCCAGTAGCAACTGGACAGGGGTCCACAATGAGCAGTTCTTC
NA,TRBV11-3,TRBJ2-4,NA,CASSLGELRLAKNIQYF,TGTGCCAGCAGCCTAGGGGAACTACGACTAGCCAAAAACATTCAGTACTTC
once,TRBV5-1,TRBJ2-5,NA,CASSRTTDHQETQYF,TGCGCCAGCAGCCGAACCACTGACCACCAAGAGACCCAGTACTTC
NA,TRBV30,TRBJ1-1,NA,CAWRDKSFILGTEAFF,TGTGCCTGGAGAGATAAGAGCTTTATCTTAGGCACTGAAGCTTTCTTT
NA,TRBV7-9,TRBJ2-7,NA,CASSRQHPEQYF,TGTGCCAGCAGCCGACAGCACCCAGAGCAGTACTTC
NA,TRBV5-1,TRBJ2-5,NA,CASSLGDNQDTQYF,TGCGCCAGCAGCTTGGGGGACAACCAAGATACCCAGTACTTC
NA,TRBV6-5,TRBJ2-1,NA,CASQGNTYNEQFF,TGTGCCAGCCAGGGGAACACCTACAATGAGCAGTTCTTC
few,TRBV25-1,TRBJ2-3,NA,CASTLTSTGRYTDTQYF,TGTGCCAGCACCCTTACATCTACCGGAAGGTACACAGATACGCAGTATTTT
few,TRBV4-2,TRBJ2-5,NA,CASSRLGGRGQETQYF,TGTGCCAGCAGCCGCCTTGGGGGGCGCGGCCAAGAGACCCAGTACTTC
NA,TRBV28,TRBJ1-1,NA,CASIGALNTEAFF,TGTGCCAGCATTGGCGCACTGAACACTGAAGCTTTCTTT
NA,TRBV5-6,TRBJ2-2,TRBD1,CATRRGQDSGTGELFF,TGCGCCACCAGAAGAGGACAGGATTCGGGGACCGGGGAGCTGTTTTTT
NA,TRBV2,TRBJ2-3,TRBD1,CASSEWDRYTDTQYF,TGTGCCAGCAGTGAATGGGACAGGTACACAGATACGCAGTATTTT
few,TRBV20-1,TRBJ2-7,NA,CSARSLAGSYEQYF,TGCAGTGCTAGAAGTCTGGCTGGGTCCTACGAGCAGTACTTC
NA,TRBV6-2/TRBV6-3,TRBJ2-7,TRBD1,CASSADRVLSYEQYF,TGTGCCAGCAGTGCGGACAGGGTTTTATCCTACGAGCAGTACTTC
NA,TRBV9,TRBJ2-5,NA,CASSGPGGVAGGRLALFEETQYF,TGTGCCAGCAGCGGGCCGGGTGGGGTGGCAGGGGGTCGCCTAGCGTTATTCGAAGAGACCCAGTACTTC
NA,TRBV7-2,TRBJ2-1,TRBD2,CASTRRSTSGYNEQFF,TGTGCCAGCACCCGAAGGTCTACTAGCGGATACAATGAGCAGTTCTTC
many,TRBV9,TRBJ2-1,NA,CASSWTHAYNEQFF,TGTGCCAGCAGCTGGACGCACGCCTACAATGAGCAGTTCTTC
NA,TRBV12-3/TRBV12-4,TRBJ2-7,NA,CASSFSSTYEQYF,TGTGCCAGCAGTTTTAGCAGCACCTACGAGCAGTACTTC
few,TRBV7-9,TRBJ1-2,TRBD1,CASSSGALQGAGGYTF,TGTGCCAGCAGCTCCGGGGCACTACAGGGGGCCGGGGGCTACACCTTC
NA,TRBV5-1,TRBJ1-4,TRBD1,CASSLEPNDRVVFF,TGCGCCAGCAGCCTCGAACCAAATGACAGGGTGGTGTTCTTT
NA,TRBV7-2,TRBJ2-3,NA,CASSLGNSPDTQYF,TGTGCCAGCAGCTTAGGTAATTCGCCGGATACGCAGTATTTT
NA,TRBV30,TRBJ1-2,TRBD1,CACGTGVRGYTF,TGTGCCTGCGGAACAGGGGTTCGTGGCTACACCTTC
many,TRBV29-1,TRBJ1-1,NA,CSVETAMNTEAFF,TGCAGCGTTGAAACAGCGATGAACACTGAAGCTTTCTTT
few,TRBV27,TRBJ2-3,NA,CASVGLGQLNTDTQYF,TGTGCCAGCGTGGGCCTAGGGCAGCTAAACACAGATACGCAGTATTTT
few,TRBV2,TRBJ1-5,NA,CASSEFRVADQPQHF,TGTGCCAGCAGTGAATTCAGGGTTGCCGATCAGCCCCAGCATTTT
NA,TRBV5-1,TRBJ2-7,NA,CASSFIGSPYEQYF,TGCGCCAGCAGCTTTATCGGTTCTCCCTACGAGCAGTACTTC
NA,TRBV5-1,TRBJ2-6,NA,CASSLGVSGANVLTF,TGCGCCAGCAGCTTGGGAGTATCTGGGGCCAACGTCCTGACTTTC
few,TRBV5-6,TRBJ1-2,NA,CASSLDGNYGYTF,TGTGCCAGCAGCTTAGACGGGAACTATGGCTACACCTTC
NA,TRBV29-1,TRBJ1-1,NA,CSVSGLSSLGGRGFF,TGCAGCGTTTCGGGGTTATCCAGCTTGGGGGGAAGAGGTTTCTTT
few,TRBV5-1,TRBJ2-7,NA,CASSLAGSEQYF,TGCGCCAGCAGCTTGGCCGGGAGTGAGCAGTACTTC
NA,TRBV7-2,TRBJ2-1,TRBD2,CASSSKRGLEQFF,TGTGCCAGCAGCTCCAAGCGGGGGCTCGAGCAGTTCTTC
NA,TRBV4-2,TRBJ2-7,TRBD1,CASSRRGGPVDEQYF,TGTGCCAGCAGTAGGAGAGGGGGCCCCGTCGACGAGCAGTACTTC
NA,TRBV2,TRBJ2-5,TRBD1,CASSVGQIFQETQYF,TGTGCCAGCAGTGTGGGACAGATCTTTCAAGAGACCCAGTACTTC
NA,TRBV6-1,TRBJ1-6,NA,CASSGRGSSYNSPLHF,TGTGCCAGCAGTGGGAGGGGCAGCTCCTATAATTCACCCCTCCACTTT